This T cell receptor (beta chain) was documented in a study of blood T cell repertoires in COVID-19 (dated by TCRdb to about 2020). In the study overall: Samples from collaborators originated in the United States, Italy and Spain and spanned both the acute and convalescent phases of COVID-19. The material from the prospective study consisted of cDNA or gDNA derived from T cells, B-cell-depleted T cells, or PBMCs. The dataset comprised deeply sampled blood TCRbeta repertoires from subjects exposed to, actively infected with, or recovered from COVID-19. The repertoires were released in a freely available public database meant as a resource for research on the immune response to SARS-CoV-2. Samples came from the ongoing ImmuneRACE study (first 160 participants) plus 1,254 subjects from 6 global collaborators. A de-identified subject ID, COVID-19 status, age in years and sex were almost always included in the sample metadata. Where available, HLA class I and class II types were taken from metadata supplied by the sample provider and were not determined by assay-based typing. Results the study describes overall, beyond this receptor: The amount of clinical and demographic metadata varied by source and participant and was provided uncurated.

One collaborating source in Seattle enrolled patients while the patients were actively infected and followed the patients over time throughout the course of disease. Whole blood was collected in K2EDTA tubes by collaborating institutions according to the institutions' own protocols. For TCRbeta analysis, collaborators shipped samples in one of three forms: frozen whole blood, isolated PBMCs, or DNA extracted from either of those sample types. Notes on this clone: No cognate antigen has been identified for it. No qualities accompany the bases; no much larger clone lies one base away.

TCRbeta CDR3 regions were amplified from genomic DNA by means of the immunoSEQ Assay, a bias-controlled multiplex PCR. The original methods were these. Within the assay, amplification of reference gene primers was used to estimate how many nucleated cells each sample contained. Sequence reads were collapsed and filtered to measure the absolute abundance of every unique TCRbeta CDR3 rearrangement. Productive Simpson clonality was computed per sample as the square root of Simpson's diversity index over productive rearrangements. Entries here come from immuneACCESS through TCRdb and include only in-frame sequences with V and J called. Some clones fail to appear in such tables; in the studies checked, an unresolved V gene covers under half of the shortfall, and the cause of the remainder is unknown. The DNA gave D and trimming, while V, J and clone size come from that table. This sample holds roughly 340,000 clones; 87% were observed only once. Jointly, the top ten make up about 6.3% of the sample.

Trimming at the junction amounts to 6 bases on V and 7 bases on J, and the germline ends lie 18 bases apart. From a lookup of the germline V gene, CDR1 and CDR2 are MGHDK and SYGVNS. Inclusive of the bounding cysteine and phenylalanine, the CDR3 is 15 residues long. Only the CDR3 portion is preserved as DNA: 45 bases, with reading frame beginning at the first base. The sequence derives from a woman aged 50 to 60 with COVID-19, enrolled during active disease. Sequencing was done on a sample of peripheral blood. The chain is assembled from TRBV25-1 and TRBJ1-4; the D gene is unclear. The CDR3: CASSTPEGRSEKLFF. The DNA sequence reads TGTGCCAGCAGCACCCCGGAGGGAAGGAGTGAAAAACTGTTTTTT.